This T cell receptor beta chain is from a study of control samples from healthy donors and cancer patients. Profiled with immunoSEQ multiplex PCR; TCRdb holds only in-frame clones, not every one. The table shows roughly 130,000 clones, with around 94% occurring only once. This TCR was recovered from a man aged 60 to 75 with colorectal cancer. The source material was PBMCs.

In nucleotides, the CDR3 is TGTGCCACCAGTGATTTTAGTACCGGGGAGCTGTTTTTT. Amino acid sequence: CATSDFSTGELFF. The chain employs TRBV24-1 and TRBJ2-2; D unresolved. The CDR3 spans 13 residues. Trimming took off 1 base at V and 5 bases at J, with 4 bases between the two ends. Per the germline V gene, CDR1 is KGHDR and CDR2 is SFDVKD.